This is a list of T cell receptor beta chains from one sample in a study of blood T cell repertoires in COVID-19. The method was immunoSEQ multiplex PCR; TCRdb's version includes in-frame clones alone and lacks a portion of them. The sample yields approximately 140,000 clones, about four fifths seen once. The sequenced sample was peripheral blood. The receptors derive from a man aged 40-50 years with active or convalescent COVID-19. The CDR3 runs from the conserved cysteine through the conserved F or W. The D gene is left open where the match is weak. The listing skips clone size in some rows; elsewhere it reads once, few, many or a size class.

j_gene: TRBJ2-3; v_gene: TRBV27; d_gene: -; abundance: -; CDR3nt: TGTGCCAGCAGTCCCTACGATACGCAGTATTTT; CDR3aa: CASSPYDTQYF
j_gene: TRBJ2-2; v_gene: TRBV7-8; d_gene: TRBD1; abundance: many; CDR3nt: TGTGCCATCGGCGGTAGGGGGCAAAACACCGGGGAGCTGTTTTTT; CDR3aa: CAIGGRGQNTGELFF
j_gene: TRBJ2-6; v_gene: TRBV3-1/TRBV3-2; d_gene: -; abundance: once; CDR3nt: TGTGCCAGCAGTTACTCTGGGGCCAACGTCCTGACTTTC; CDR3aa: CASSYSGANVLTF
j_gene: TRBJ1-4; v_gene: TRBV18; d_gene: -; abundance: -; CDR3nt: TGTGCCAGCTCACCAAACCCCCAGGGTGATGAAAAACTGTTTTTT; CDR3aa: CASSPNPQGDEKLFF
j_gene: TRBJ2-7; v_gene: TRBV28; d_gene: TRBD2; abundance: -; CDR3nt: TGTGCCAGCAGTCGGGGGGGGCCCCCCTACGAGCAGTACTTC; CDR3aa: CASSRGGPPYEQYF
j_gene: TRBJ2-1; v_gene: TRBV5-1; d_gene: TRBD1; abundance: -; CDR3nt: TGCGCCAGCAGCCAGGGACAGTCTAGCAATGAGCAGTTCTTC; CDR3aa: CASSQGQSSNEQFF
j_gene: TRBJ2-3; v_gene: TRBV5-1; d_gene: TRBD2; abundance: -; CDR3nt: TGCGCCAGCAGACGGACTAGCGGGGGACCCACAGATACGCAGTATTTT; CDR3aa: CASRRTSGGPTDTQYF
j_gene: TRBJ2-7; v_gene: TRBV10-3; d_gene: TRBD2; abundance: -; CDR3nt: TGTGCCATCAGTGACCCCGGACTAGCGGGGATCGACGAGCAGTACTTC; CDR3aa: CAISDPGLAGIDEQYF
j_gene: TRBJ2-3; v_gene: TRBV6-1; d_gene: TRBD2; abundance: -; CDR3nt: TGTGCCAGCAGTGAATCGGTAGCGGGGGCCCTCACGCAGTATTTT; CDR3aa: CASSESVAGALTQYF
j_gene: TRBJ2-6; v_gene: TRBV11-2; d_gene: -; abundance: -; CDR3nt: TGTGCCAGCAGCTTAGACAGAGGGACTGGGGCCAACGTCCTGACTTTC; CDR3aa: CASSLDRGTGANVLTF
j_gene: TRBJ1-6; v_gene: TRBV4-1; d_gene: -; abundance: few; CDR3nt: TGCGCCAGCAGCCAAGATGCTGGGAGCTCCTATAATTCACCCCTCCACTTT; CDR3aa: CASSQDAGSSYNSPLHF
j_gene: TRBJ2-3; v_gene: TRBV4-1; d_gene: -; abundance: -; CDR3nt: TGCGCCAGCAGGAGCGGGTTCCTCACAGATACGCAGTATTTT; CDR3aa: CASRSGFLTDTQYF
j_gene: TRBJ2-2; v_gene: TRBV5-4; d_gene: TRBD1; abundance: -; CDR3nt: TGTGCCAGCAGCCAAGGGGACAGGGGGCGGACCGGGGAGCTGTTTTTT; CDR3aa: CASSQGDRGRTGELFF
j_gene: TRBJ2-3; v_gene: TRBV29-1; d_gene: -; abundance: -; CDR3nt: TGCAGCGTTGCGGACAGTTACACAGATACGCAGTATTTT; CDR3aa: CSVADSYTDTQYF
j_gene: TRBJ2-7; v_gene: TRBV10-3; d_gene: -; abundance: -; CDR3nt: TGTGCCATCAGCCCGACAGCCCACGAGCAGTACTTC; CDR3aa: CAISPTAHEQYF
j_gene: TRBJ1-1; v_gene: TRBV5-5; d_gene: -; abundance: -; CDR3nt: TGTGCCAGCAGCTTGCTAGGGGACACTGAAGCTTTCTTT; CDR3aa: CASSLLGDTEAFF
j_gene: TRBJ2-2; v_gene: TRBV3-1/TRBV3-2; d_gene: -; abundance: -; CDR3nt: TGTGCCAGCAGCCAAGTTGGGGCCTTGGGAGGGGAGCTGTTTTTT; CDR3aa: CASSQVGALGGELFF
j_gene: TRBJ2-5; v_gene: TRBV7-2; d_gene: -; abundance: -; CDR3nt: TGTGCCAGCAGCTTAGATTACGTCCAGGCCGAGACCCAGTACTTC; CDR3aa: CASSLDYVQAETQYF
j_gene: TRBJ2-7; v_gene: TRBV19; d_gene: -; abundance: -; CDR3nt: TGTGCCAGTAGTATAGGCCTGGACACCTTATCCTACGAGCAGTACTTC; CDR3aa: CASSIGLDTLSYEQYF
j_gene: TRBJ1-5; v_gene: TRBV7-9; d_gene: -; abundance: -; CDR3nt: TGTGCCAGCAGCTTAGATGAGGGCCAGCCCCAGCATTTT; CDR3aa: CASSLDEGQPQHF
j_gene: TRBJ1-1; v_gene: TRBV6-5; d_gene: -; abundance: -; CDR3nt: TGTGCCAGCTGGGGGCGCGGGGGAGGTAACACTGAAGCTTTCTTT; CDR3aa: CASWGRGGGNTEAFF
j_gene: TRBJ1-5; v_gene: TRBV6-2/TRBV6-3; d_gene: -; abundance: -; CDR3nt: TGTGCCAGCAGTTTGCCCCCGGGACAACTTAATCAGCCCCAGCATTTT; CDR3aa: CASSLPPGQLNQPQHF
j_gene: TRBJ2-3; v_gene: TRBV4-3; d_gene: -; abundance: -; CDR3nt: TGCGCCAGCAACCTAACAGGGAACAAACCCAGAAATACTAGCACAGATACGCAGTATTTT; CDR3aa: CASNLTGNKPRNTSTDTQYF
j_gene: TRBJ1-2; v_gene: TRBV3-1/TRBV3-2; d_gene: TRBD1; abundance: -; CDR3nt: TGTGCCAGCAGCCAAGGGACAGGTGGCGGCTATGGCTACACCTTC; CDR3aa: CASSQGTGGGYGYTF
j_gene: TRBJ2-2; v_gene: TRBV7-2; d_gene: TRBD2; abundance: -; CDR3nt: TGTGCCAGCAGCATCGCCCTAGCGGGCGGGGAGCTGTTTTTT; CDR3aa: CASSIALAGGELFF
j_gene: TRBJ2-5; v_gene: TRBV7-2; d_gene: -; abundance: once; CDR3nt: TGTGCCAGCAGCTTAGTCTACCGGGGAGGAGAGACCCAGTACTTC; CDR3aa: CASSLVYRGGETQYF
j_gene: TRBJ2-3; v_gene: TRBV5-4; d_gene: -; abundance: -; CDR3nt: TGTGCCAGCAGCTTGGCCTGGCGCACAGATACGCAGTATTTT; CDR3aa: CASSLAWRTDTQYF
j_gene: TRBJ2-5; v_gene: TRBV5-1; d_gene: -; abundance: -; CDR3nt: TGCGCCAGCAGCCTGGGTGGGGGCACGGAGACCCAGTACTTC; CDR3aa: CASSLGGGTETQYF
j_gene: TRBJ1-6; v_gene: TRBV10-3; d_gene: -; abundance: -; CDR3nt: TGTGCCATCAGTGAGTTTACAGGTCTTCAATCACCCCTCCACTTT; CDR3aa: CAISEFTGLQSPLHF
j_gene: TRBJ2-1; v_gene: TRBV10-3; d_gene: -; abundance: -; CDR3nt: TGTGCCATCAGTGAAAACAGGGACGGGAATGAGCAGTTCTTC; CDR3aa: CAISENRDGNEQFF
j_gene: TRBJ2-7; v_gene: TRBV3-1/TRBV3-2; d_gene: -; abundance: -; CDR3nt: TGTGCCAGCAGCCGGTTAGGGGATTTTGAGCAGTACTTC; CDR3aa: CASSRLGDFEQYF
j_gene: TRBJ1-1; v_gene: TRBV20-1; d_gene: -; abundance: once; CDR3nt: TGCAGTGCTAGTCCCGGACCGGGGGTTGAAGCTTTCTTT; CDR3aa: CSASPGPGVEAFF
j_gene: TRBJ1-5; v_gene: TRBV27; d_gene: -; abundance: -; CDR3nt: TGTGCCAGCAGTTTATGGGCAGGGGCGTCTAATCAGCCCCAGCATTTT; CDR3aa: CASSLWAGASNQPQHF
j_gene: TRBJ2-7; v_gene: TRBV5-1; d_gene: -; abundance: -; CDR3nt: TGCGCCAGCAGCCCGGACACCTCCTACGAGCAGTACTTC; CDR3aa: CASSPDTSYEQYF
j_gene: TRBJ2-3; v_gene: TRBV2; d_gene: -; abundance: -; CDR3nt: TGTGCCAGCAGTGACCGGGATACGCAGTATTTT; CDR3aa: CASSDRDTQYF
j_gene: TRBJ2-3; v_gene: TRBV10-1; d_gene: TRBD2; abundance: -; CDR3nt: TGCGCCAGCAGTCAAGGGACTAGCGGCCGAGATACGCAGTATTTT; CDR3aa: CASSQGTSGRDTQYF
j_gene: TRBJ2-3; v_gene: TRBV6-5; d_gene: TRBD1; abundance: -; CDR3nt: TGTGCCAGCAGTTACAGTGGGACAGGCACAGATACGCAGTATTTT; CDR3aa: CASSYSGTGTDTQYF
j_gene: TRBJ1-6; v_gene: TRBV5-1; d_gene: TRBD1; abundance: -; CDR3nt: TGCGCCAGCACCCTGACAGGGGAGAATAATTCACCCCTCCACTTT; CDR3aa: CASTLTGENNSPLHF
j_gene: TRBJ2-2; v_gene: TRBV6-2/TRBV6-3; d_gene: -; abundance: -; CDR3nt: TGTGCCAGCAGTTACCTCAGCACCGGGGAGCTGTTTTTT; CDR3aa: CASSYLSTGELFF
j_gene: TRBJ2-1; v_gene: TRBV24-1; d_gene: -; abundance: -; CDR3nt: TGTGCCACCAGTGATTTGAACGGTAATGAGCAGTTCTTC; CDR3aa: CATSDLNGNEQFF
j_gene: TRBJ2-7; v_gene: TRBV7-3; d_gene: -; abundance: few; CDR3nt: TGTGCCAGCAGCTTAAGGGACTGCCCCTACGAGCAGTACTTC; CDR3aa: CASSLRDCPYEQYF
j_gene: TRBJ2-1; v_gene: TRBV11-1; d_gene: -; abundance: few; CDR3nt: TGTGCCAGCAGCTTAGAGCGGAATGAGCAGTTCTTC; CDR3aa: CASSLERNEQFF
j_gene: TRBJ2-3; v_gene: TRBV7-2; d_gene: TRBD1; abundance: once; CDR3nt: TGTGCCAGCAGCTCCCAGACAGGGGTCACAGATACGCAGTATTTT; CDR3aa: CASSSQTGVTDTQYF
j_gene: TRBJ2-7; v_gene: TRBV9; d_gene: -; abundance: -; CDR3nt: TGTGCCAGCAGCGTAAGTCAGGGGAGCTCCTACGAGCAGTACTTC; CDR3aa: CASSVSQGSSYEQYF
j_gene: TRBJ2-5; v_gene: TRBV5-1; d_gene: -; abundance: -; CDR3nt: TGCGCCAGCAGCTTGGTCCGGGAGACCCAGTACTTC; CDR3aa: CASSLVRETQYF